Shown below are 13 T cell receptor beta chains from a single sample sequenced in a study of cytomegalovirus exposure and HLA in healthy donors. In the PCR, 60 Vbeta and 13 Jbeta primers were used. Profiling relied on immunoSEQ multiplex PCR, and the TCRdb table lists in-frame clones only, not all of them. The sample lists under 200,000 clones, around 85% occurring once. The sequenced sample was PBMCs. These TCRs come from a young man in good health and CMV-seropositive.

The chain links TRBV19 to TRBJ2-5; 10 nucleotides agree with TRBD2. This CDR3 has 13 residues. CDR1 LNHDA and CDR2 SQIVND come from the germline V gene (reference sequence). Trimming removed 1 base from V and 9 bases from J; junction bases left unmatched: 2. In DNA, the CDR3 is TGTGCCAGTAGTATAGTCCTAGCGGGGGCCCAGTACTTC. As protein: CASSIVLAGAQYF.

CDR3 residues: CAWTIGGAGPGELFF. The CDR3 coding sequence is TGTGCCTGGACCATAGGGGGGGCCGGGCCCGGGGAGCTGTTTTTT. The chain is built from TRBV30 and TRBJ2-2; perhaps TRBD2 as D (7 bases). With 4 bases removed from V and 6 bases from J, the gap between germline ends came to 18 bases. Germline V lookup: CDR1 GTSNPN, CDR2 SVGIG (reference sequence). This CDR3 region has 15 residues.

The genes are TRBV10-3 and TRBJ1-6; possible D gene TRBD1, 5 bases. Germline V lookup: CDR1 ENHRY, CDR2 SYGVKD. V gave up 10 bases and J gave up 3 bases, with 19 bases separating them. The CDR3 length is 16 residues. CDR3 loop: CATRGPTGNYNSPLHF. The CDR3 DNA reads TGTGCCACAAGGGGTCCAACAGGAAACTATAATTCACCCCTCCACTTT.

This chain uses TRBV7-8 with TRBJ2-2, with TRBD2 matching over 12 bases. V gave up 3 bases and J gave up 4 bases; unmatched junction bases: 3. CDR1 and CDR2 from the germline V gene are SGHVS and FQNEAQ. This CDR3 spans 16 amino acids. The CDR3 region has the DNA TGTGCCAGCAGCTTTCTAGCGGGGGGGAGCACCGGGGAGCTGTTTTTT. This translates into CASSFLAGGSTGELFF. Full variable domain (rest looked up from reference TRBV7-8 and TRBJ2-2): GAGVSQSPRYKVAKRGQDVALRCDPISGHVSLFWYQQALGQGPEFLTYFQNEAQLDKSGLPSDRFFAERPEGSVSTLKIQRTQQEDSAVYLCASSFLAGGSTGELFFGEGSRLTVL.

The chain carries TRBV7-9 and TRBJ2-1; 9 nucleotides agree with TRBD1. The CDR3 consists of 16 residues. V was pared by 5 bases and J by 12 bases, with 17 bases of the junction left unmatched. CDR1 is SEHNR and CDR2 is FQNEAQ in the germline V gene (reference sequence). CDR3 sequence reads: CASSQPRDRALWGQFF. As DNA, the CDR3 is TGTGCCAGCAGCCAACCCCGGGACAGGGCCCTGTGGGGGCAGTTCTTC.

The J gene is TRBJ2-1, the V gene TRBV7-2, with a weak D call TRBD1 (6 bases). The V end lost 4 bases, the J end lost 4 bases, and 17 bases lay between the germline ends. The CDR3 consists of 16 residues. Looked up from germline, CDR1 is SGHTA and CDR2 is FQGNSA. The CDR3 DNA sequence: TGTGCCAGCAGCTACCGCAGGGACAATTTTTACAATGAGCAGTTCTTC. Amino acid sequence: CASSYRRDNFYNEQFF.

CDR3 in amino acids: CASSPPPGRGYEQYF. As DNA, the CDR3 is TGTGCCAGCAGTCCACCCCCGGGGCGGGGTTACGAGCAGTACTTC. The chain recombines TRBV27 with TRBJ2-7, with a tentative D call TRBD2 (6 bases). V lost 5 bases to trimming and J lost 4 bases, with 18 bases between them. The CDR3 is made up of 15 amino acids. Germline values: CDR1 MNHEY, CDR2 SMNVEV (reference sequence).

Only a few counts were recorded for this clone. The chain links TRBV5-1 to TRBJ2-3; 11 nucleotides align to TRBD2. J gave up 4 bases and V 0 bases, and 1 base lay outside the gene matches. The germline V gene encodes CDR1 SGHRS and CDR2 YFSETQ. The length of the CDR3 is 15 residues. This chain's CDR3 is CASSLVAGGADTQYF. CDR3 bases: TGCGCCAGCAGCTTGGTAGCGGGGGGGGCAGATACGCAGTATTTT.

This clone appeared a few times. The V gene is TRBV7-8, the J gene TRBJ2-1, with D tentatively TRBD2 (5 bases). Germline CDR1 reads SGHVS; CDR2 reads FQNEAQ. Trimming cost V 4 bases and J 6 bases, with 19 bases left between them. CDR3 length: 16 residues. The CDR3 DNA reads TGTGCCAGCAGCTCAGAGGCTAGGACTCTGGTCAATGAGCAGTTCTTC. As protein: CASSSEARTLVNEQFF.

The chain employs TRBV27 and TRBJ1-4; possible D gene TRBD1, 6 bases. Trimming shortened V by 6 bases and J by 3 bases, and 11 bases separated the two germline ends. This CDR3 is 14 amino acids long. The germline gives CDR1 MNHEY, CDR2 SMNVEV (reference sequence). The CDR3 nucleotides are TGTGCCAGCAGGAGGGGGACGGCTAATGAAAAACTGTTTTTT. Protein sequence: CASRRGTANEKLFF.

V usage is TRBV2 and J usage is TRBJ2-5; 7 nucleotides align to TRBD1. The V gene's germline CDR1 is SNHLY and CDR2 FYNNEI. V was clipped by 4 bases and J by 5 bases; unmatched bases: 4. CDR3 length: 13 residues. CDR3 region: CASSGLDRETQYF. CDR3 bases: TGTGCCAGCAGTGGTCTGGACAGGGAGACCCAGTACTTC.

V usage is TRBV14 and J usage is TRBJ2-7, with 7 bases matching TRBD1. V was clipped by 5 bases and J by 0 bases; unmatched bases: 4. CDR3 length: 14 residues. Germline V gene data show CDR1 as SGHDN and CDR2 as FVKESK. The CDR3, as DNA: TGTGCCAGCAGCGCCCGGGACAGCTCCTACGAGCAGTACTTC. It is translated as CASSARDSSYEQYF.

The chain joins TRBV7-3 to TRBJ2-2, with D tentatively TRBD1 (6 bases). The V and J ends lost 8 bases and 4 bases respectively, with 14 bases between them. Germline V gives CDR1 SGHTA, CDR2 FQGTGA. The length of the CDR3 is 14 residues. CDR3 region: CASEQQGGTGELFF. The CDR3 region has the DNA TGTGCCAGCGAGCAGCAAGGGGGCACCGGGGAGCTGTTTTTT.